This entry concerns a single T cell receptor beta chain. The sample comes from a study of blood T cell repertoires in COVID-19. Study background: The United States, Italy and Spain were the sources of the acute and convalescent COVID-19 samples.

Allocation to cohorts depended on clinical history reported by the participants. Original handling: Nucleated cell counts were estimated from reference gene primer amplification. Method: immunoSEQ multiplex PCR; TCRdb's copy keeps in-frame clones and lacks some. V and J calls and clone size are given by that table; D and trimming were obtained from the DNA. This table has 380,000 or so clones, 70% to 90% appearing once. This receptor was obtained from a woman aged 25-40 years with acute COVID-19. Sequenced material: PBMCs or T cells enriched from blood (not recorded which).

CDR3 coding DNA: TGTGCCAGCAGCCCCGCGGCAGCGACCACTGAAGCTTTCTTT. Amino acid sequence: CASSPAAATTEAFF. V and J are TRBV7-9 and TRBJ1-1; D is unclear. V was clipped by 5 bases and J by 4 bases, with 14 bases between them. The length of the CDR3 is 14 residues. Germline CDR1 SEHNR, CDR2 FQNEAQ (reference sequence).